The following is a TCR beta chain sequence with its context. This clone's antigen is unknown. Per-base qualities were not stored, and no clone one base away is much larger. The cysteine opens and the phenylalanine closes a CDR3 of 13 amino acids. Only CDR3 DNA remains: 39 bases, in frame from the first base. The germline V gene yields MDHEN for CDR1 and SYDVKM for CDR2. The germline ends are 11 bases apart after V is trimmed by 6 bases and J by 4 bases. This record comes from a study of T cells after yellow fever vaccination (dated by TCRdb to about 2019). Study-level background: Libraries from fractions with low cell numbers were prepared with the SMART-Seq v4 Ultra Low Input RNA kit. To follow T-cell clones before and after primary and booster YFV17D yellow fever vaccination, bulk TCR alpha and beta repertoires were sequenced over time. Two healthy male donors, one aged 18 to 29 and one aged 30 to 40 years, made up the cohort. Blood samples were taken at several timepoints before and after primary and secondary immunization, and bulk PBMC replicates and cell subsets were isolated.

What the study reported, not specific to this receptor: A small fraction of clonotypes showed up in both the CD4 and CD8 compartments, probably as a result of convergent recombination. The secondary T-cell response was weaker than the primary response but faster, peaking on day 5 instead of day 15. Because only two donors were included in the study, the extent to which the findings can be generalized is limited. Most clones expanded after primary vaccination (96% of CD4 and roughly 90% of CD8) were re-detected after the booster, suggesting that broad memory maintenance occurred. Computational filtering was required because FACS-sorted repertoires could contain abundant contaminating clonotypes from the bulk population.

TCR cDNA was synthesized by 5'RACE template switching, through which a universal primer site and unique molecular identifiers were introduced. Priming for cDNA synthesis came from both the TCR alpha and TCR beta constant segments. Two PCR steps were used to amplify libraries, with sample barcodes and sequencing adapters being added in the second step. Sequencing of libraries was performed on Illumina HiSeq 2500 (2x100 bp) or NovaSeq (2x150 bp). Processing in the source paper ran as follows. Demultiplexing of reads and collapsing into UMI consensus sequences were performed with MIGEC, and V(D)J alignment was carried out with MiXCR. Using edgeR on replicate PBMC samples, clonotypes were called vaccine-responding if FDR was below 0.01 and the log2 fold change was above 5 up to day 15. Each bulk clonotype was labeled CD4 or CD8 based on which sequenced repertoire, CD4 or CD8, contained the clonotype at higher abundance. TCRdb cleaned the public reads at Q25 with fastp, built clones with MiXCR and kept in-frame beta chains. CDR3 protein sequences are deduplicated, and each keeps its most common genes and DNA. It is TCRdb's table, rather than the study itself, that gives the V and J calls and clone size. Counted in this sample were tens of thousands of distinct CDR3 sequences; roughly 8% of them appeared once. Clones ranked in the top ten supply around 45% of the sample.

The treatment or condition label of this sample denotes: live attenuated yellow fever vaccine strain. A standard Ficoll-Paque protocol was used to isolate PBMCs from peripheral blood. Dynabeads CD4 and CD8 positive selection kits were used to isolate the CD4 and CD8 T-cell fractions. TriZol was used to extract RNA from bulk PBMCs, from CD4 and CD8 fractions, and from dextramer-positive and dextramer-negative fractions. This sample comprised CD8+ T cells sorted from PBMCs, obtained on the day of the yellow fever booster vaccination. Recombination joined TRBV28 with TRBJ2-3; a tentative D call is TRBD2 (5 bases match). The TCR was taken from a man aged 25-45 years who received the YFV17D yellow fever vaccine. The DNA reads TGTGCCAGCAGCGAGGGTAGCGCAGATACGCAGTATTTT. It codes for CASSEGSADTQYF.